This TCR beta chain was profiled in a study of human T cells and chemical hapten exposure (dated by TCRdb to about 2021). Regarding the study in general: For sensitization, 2% DPC in acetone was applied to an approximately 2 cm by approximately 2 cm area of upper inner arm skin. Weekly therapeutic DPC doses were additionally applied to the scalp of patients throughout the roughly 23-week study period. Patch tests used Finn chambers with 0.01% DPC on the upper back, scored after 6 days by International Contact Dermatitis Research Group standards. Alopecia areata with under or over 50% scalp involvement, alopecia totalis and alopecia universalis were represented in the patient cohort, which was mostly female. Libraries were pooled for sequencing, and per-sample TCR yields varied mainly because of small differences in library volumes within the pool. This study followed changes in the peripheral blood TCR repertoire in vivo during primary and secondary sensitization of alopecia patients to the hapten diphenylcyclopropenone (DPC). Patient blood was sampled pre-sensitization (week 0) and at 2, 6 and about 24 weeks after DPC sensitization. For TCR sequencing, blood came from about 29 alopecia patients at anywhere from one to four time points (pre-sensitization, 2, 6 and 24 weeks). On the study overall, not on this receptor specifically: After repeated subsampling, the strength of the expansion versus patch-test correlation and the threshold at which it became significant changed. Because all patients had alopecia, a presumed autoimmune disease, the immune response of the patients might differ from that of healthy individuals. Significantly more large CDR3 similarity clusters were formed by expanded TCRs than by pre-sensitization or healthy control sets, consistent with antigen-driven responses. The number of TCRs above 1 in 1000 frequency did not change with DPC sensitization; there was no evidence of global repertoire structure alterations. The number of PT1 expanded TCRs positively correlated with patch test score, significant at thresholds 8, 16 and 32 but not 4.

Remarks on this clonotype: Its cognate antigen has yet to be identified. No base qualities exist here, and no much larger clone lies one base off it.

The CDR3 holds 13 amino acids from the cysteine to the phenylalanine. Of the read, only the CDR3 DNA is kept; its 39 bases are in frame from base 1. CDR1 is given as SQVTM and CDR2 as ANQGSEA, both from the germline V gene. V gives up 7 bases and J gives up 2 bases, and the segment between their germline ends measures 14 bases. Library generation was performed with RACE. TCRdb lists the instrument as NextSeq 500. Library preparation attached unique molecular identifiers to individual cDNA molecules for quantitative, reproducible TCR counting. From each blood RNA sample, both TCR alpha and TCR beta chains were sequenced. Per the source publication's procedure: A median of roughly 98,000 TCRs per sample was observed, with a range of 23,224 to 690,600. The Decombinator software suite was used to annotate the V, J and CDR3 of the TCR reads. Every sample was subsampled to the same number of TCRs (28,000) for the PS versus PT1 abundance plots. TCRs were defined as expanded if absent before sensitization and observed at least eight times at the 2-week time point. TCRdb cleaned the public reads at Q25 with fastp, built clones with MiXCR and kept in-frame beta chains. Entries that share a CDR3 protein sequence are merged under the most common genes and DNA. The V and J calls follow TCRdb's processing rather than the paper's. The sample data list 150,000 to 200,000 distinct CDR3 sequences, and 13% to 15% of these were observed just once. The top ten constitute 1.7% of the sample.

Interpreted using the paper, the time point label stands for: patch test 1, 2 weeks after DPC sensitization. Taken with the paper, the label for treatment or condition translates to: therapeutic diphenylcyclopropenone sensitization with weekly scalp DPC. At each patch-test visit, blood was drawn before the patch test was applied. Eligible patients were aged 18 to 70, diagnosed with alopecia, deemed suitable for DPC therapy, and excluded if pregnant. Total RNA was isolated from unfractionated whole blood collected in Tempus Blood RNA tubes. The sequence was obtained from a woman in her 30s with alopecia areata. Some clones in this sample may be carry-over from other donors' samples. Recombination linked TRBV29-1 to TRBJ1-1; TRBD1 could be the D gene, as 5 bases match. Sequences were derived from whole blood, sampled in connection with sensitization to the hapten diphenylcyclopropenone (DPC). The CDR3 region reads CSALQGSNTEAFF. DNA sequence: TGCAGCGCCCTTCAGGGTTCCAACACTGAAGCTTTCTTT.